Given below is one T cell receptor (beta chain) in context. What it binds is unknown. These data are taken from a study of CD4+ T cells in melanoma. Clones were sequenced by immunoSEQ multiplex PCR, and TCRdb holds only the in-frame ones, with some missing. The profile shows about 5,700 clones, around 70% of them singletons. Study-wide results and limits: Reportedly, melanoma neoantigen-specific CD4+ T cells showed varied differentiation states. A reported correlation linked neoantigen-specific CD4+ T cells to CD8+, macrophage and B cell function.

The sample comprised cells from a culture (not recorded whether cultured in vitro). The clonotype originates from a human donor with melanoma.

The CDR3: CASSLGSRTSGGGTQYF. DNA for the CDR3: TGTGCCAGCAGTTTGGGCAGTAGGACTAGCGGGGGGGGGACGCAGTATTTT. J is TRBJ2-3 and V is TRBV28; 15 bases are shared with TRBD2. The V and J ends lost 3 bases and 9 bases, in that order; junction bases with no gene match: 10. Germline assignment: CDR1 MDHEN and CDR2 SYDVKM. CDR3 length: 17 residues.